A single sample gave rise to the 22 T cell receptor beta chains below, sequenced in a study of shared clonotypes between healthy human individuals. The table came from immunoSEQ multiplex PCR; TCRdb's copy has only in-frame clones and leaves some out. The sample lists 180,000 or so clones, about 93% seen once, with 0.065% to 0.07% in the top ten. Sequencing was performed on naive CD4+ T cells sorted from blood. Sample subset: CD45RA+ positively selected. All receptors come from a young woman in good health.

The V gene is TRBV2, the J gene TRBJ2-5, with TRBD1 matching 11 bases. The J call is uncertain, as TRBJ2-7 better fits the DNA end. CDR1 is SNHLY, CDR2 FYNNEI, per germline. The CDR3 runs 14 residues. The CDR3 here is CASRQSGTGGEQYF. DNA for the CDR3: TGTGCCAGCAGGCAATCCGGGACAGGGGGCGAGCAGTACTTC.

The chain recombines TRBV28 with TRBJ2-3; TRBD2 matches 11 bases. The CDR3 length is 15 residues. J lost 2 bases, V lost 5 bases, and 3 bases had no gene match. Germline V gene lookup returns CDR1 MDHEN and CDR2 SYDVKM. The CDR3 sequence is CASSRLAGTTDTQYF. The CDR3 nucleotides are TGTGCCAGCAGTCGACTAGCGGGAACCACAGATACGCAGTATTTT.

This clone has just one count. The chain joins TRBV10-2 to TRBJ1-1, with no clear D. Germline CDR1 and CDR2: WSHSY and SAAADI. Trimming shortened V by 5 bases and J by 3 bases, and 10 bases separated the two germline ends. The CDR3 totals 13 residues. The CDR3 loop reads CASSSQVHTEAFF. CDR3 in DNA: TGCGCCAGCAGTAGCCAGGTGCACACTGAAGCTTTCTTT.

The CDR3 nucleotides are TGTGCCAGCAGCGGAGGACAGGGGTTTAACTATGGCTACACCTTC. Protein: CASSGGQGFNYGYTF. This rearrangement joins TRBV9 to TRBJ1-2, with TRBD1 matching over 9 bases. The CDR3 covers 15 residues. V lost 3 bases, J lost 1 base, and 4 bases stayed unmatched. Germline loops: CDR1 SGDLS, CDR2 YYNGEE. The full variable domain, in which reference TRBV9 and TRBJ1-2 provide the parts outside the CDR3, is DSGVTQTPKHLITATGQRVTLRCSPRSGDLSVYWYQQSLDQGLQFLIQYYNGEERAKGNILERFSAQQFPDLHSELNLSSLELGDSALYFCASSGGQGFNYGYTFGSGTRLTVV.

The CDR3 here is CASTQGSAGELFF. The CDR3 coding sequence is TGTGCCAGCACTCAGGGGTCGGCCGGGGAGCTGTTTTTT. The chain recombines TRBV2 with TRBJ2-2, with TRBD1 as a possible D gene (6 bases). Germline CDR1 reads SNHLY; CDR2 reads FYNNEI. Between the trimmed V and J ends, which lost 7 bases and 6 bases, there was a span of 12 bases. CDR3 length: 13 residues.

The V gene is TRBV19, the J gene TRBJ2-2; TRBD1 matches at 11 bases. Germline loops: CDR1 LNHDA, CDR2 SQIVND (reference sequence). With V trimmed by 6 bases and J by 3 bases, 6 bases remained unmatched. CDR3 size: 16 residues. CDR3 sequence: CASRKPGQGDTGELFF. The CDR3 nucleotides read TGTGCCAGTAGAAAGCCGGGACAGGGGGACACCGGGGAGCTGTTTTTT.

The chain employs TRBV28 and TRBJ2-7; 11 bases are a match to TRBD2. Per germline, CDR1 MDHEN and CDR2 SYDVKM. This CDR3 is 16 amino acids long. V trimming: 4 bases; J trimming: 2 bases; junction bases outside the gene matches: 7. The CDR3 DNA follows: TGTGCCAGCAGTTCCGCCACTAGCGGGAGAGCCTACGAGCAGTACTTC. Protein sequence: CASSSATSGRAYEQYF.

This chain uses TRBV6-5 with TRBJ1-2; D is unresolved. Germline V gene sequence: CDR1 MNHEY, CDR2 SVGAGI. The CDR3 totals 12 residues. Deletions cut 4 bases from V and 6 bases from J, with 9 bases between. The CDR3 region has the DNA TGTGCCAGCAGTTCGCAGACGAATGGCTACACCTTC. Its translation is CASSSQTNGYTF.

The J gene is TRBJ2-7, the V gene TRBV7-9; TRBD2 matches at 14 bases. After removal of 5 bases from V and 0 bases from J, the junction contained 6 bases not matched to a gene. The CDR3 spans 17 residues. Looked up from germline, CDR1 is SEHNR and CDR2 is FQNEAQ (reference sequence). CDR3 DNA: TGTGCCAGCAGCCCCGGGACTAGCGGGGGCGACTCCTACGAGCAGTACTTC. Amino acid sequence: CASSPGTSGGDSYEQYF. The complete variable domain, with remaining parts taken from reference TRBV7-9 and TRBJ2-7, reads DTGVSQNPRHKITKRGQNVTFRCDPISEHNRLYWYRQTLGQGPEFLTYFQNEAQLEKSRLLSDRFSAERPKGSFSTLEIQRTEQGDSAMYLCASSPGTSGGDSYEQYFGPGTRLTVT.

V and J are TRBV5-1 and TRBJ1-4; D remains unclear. Trimming stripped 4 bases from V and 2 bases from J, with 12 bases between. Germline V gives CDR1 SGHRS, CDR2 YFSETQ. This CDR3 is built from 15 residues. The CDR3 loop is CASSTSGFTNEKLFF. CDR3 nucleotides: TGCGCCAGCAGCACCAGCGGCTTCACTAATGAAAAACTGTTTTTT. Full variable domain (missing parts from reference TRBV5-1 and TRBJ1-4): KAGVTQTPRYLIKTRGQQVTLSCSPISGHRSVSWYQQTPGQGLQFLFEYFSETQRNKGNFPGRFSGRQFSNSRSEMNVSTLELGDSALYLCASSTSGFTNEKLFFGSGTQLSVL.

CDR3 in amino acids: CASSSLRTYPYEQYF. The CDR3 DNA reads as TGTGCCAGCAGCTCCTTGAGGACCTACCCCTACGAGCAGTACTTC. This chain joins TRBV5-4 and TRBJ2-7; D unresolved. Germline CDR1 and CDR2: SGHNT and YYREEE (reference sequence). There are 15 residues in the CDR3. V was trimmed by 3 bases and J by 2 bases, leaving 15 bases between them.

This chain uses TRBV5-6 with TRBJ2-3; 9 nucleotides align to TRBD1. The CDR3 has 19 residues. Trimming at V came to 0 bases and at J to 4 bases, leaving 15 bases not matched to a gene. Germline-derived CDR1 and CDR2 are SGHDT and YYEEEE. The CDR3 DNA reads TGTGCCAGCAGCTTGGAGGGGACAGGGTCCTTCGACGGTTCAGATACGCAGTATTTT. Residues: CASSLEGTGSFDGSDTQYF.

The chain links TRBV5-1 to TRBJ1-1; D may be TRBD1 (6 bases). CDR3 length: 14 residues. Germline CDR1 is SGHRS and CDR2 is YFSETQ. Trimming shortened V by 1 base and J by 11 bases, and 18 bases separated the two germline ends. The CDR3 reads CASSLQGLSTEAFF. The CDR3 nucleotides are TGCGCCAGCAGCTTGCAGGGGCTGTCTACCGAGGCTTTCTTT.

The chain has TRBV9 and TRBJ2-7; 10 bases fit TRBD2. The length of the CDR3 is 15 residues. J was trimmed by 4 bases and V by 0 bases; bases with no gene match: 4. The germline V gene encodes CDR1 SGDLS and CDR2 YYNGEE. CDR3 sequence (DNA): TGTGCCAGCAGCGTAGCACTAGCGGGACCATACGAGCAGTACTTC. Translating it yields CASSVALAGPYEQYF. The whole variable domain, remainder taken from reference TRBV9 and TRBJ2-7, is DSGVTQTPKHLITATGQRVTLRCSPRSGDLSVYWYQQSLDQGLQFLIQYYNGEERAKGNILERFSAQQFPDLHSELNLSSLELGDSALYFCASSVALAGPYEQYFGPGTRLTVT.

The V call is TRBV6-5, the J call TRBJ2-5; D might be TRBD2 (5 bases). The V gene lost 8 bases and the J gene lost 2 bases, with 15 bases spanning the gap. Germline V gene sequence: CDR1 MNHEY, CDR2 SVGAGI. CDR3 length: 14 residues. This chain's CDR3 is CASGMGATQETQYF. Written as DNA, the CDR3 is TGTGCCAGCGGGATGGGAGCGACTCAAGAGACCCAGTACTTC.

This chain uses TRBV28 with TRBJ2-5; 7 nucleotides agree with TRBD2. The assigned J gene may be wrong: the sequence end matches TRBJ2-7 better. Germline CDR1 is MDHEN and CDR2 is SYDVKM. The CDR3 totals 15 residues. CDR3 coding DNA: TGTGCCAGCAGTGCCTCGGGGGGACCCCCTTACGAGCAGTACTTC. Protein: CASSASGGPPYEQYF.

This chain joins TRBV5-6 and TRBJ1-5; D is unclear. Trimming took off 1 base at V and 0 bases at J, with 17 bases between the two ends. This CDR3 has 18 amino acids. The germline V gene encodes CDR1 SGHDT and CDR2 YYEEEE. The CDR3 DNA reads TGTGCCAGCAGCTTGTACGGGGAGGTCGATAATAGCAATCAGCCCCAGCATTTT. This encodes CASSLYGEVDNSNQPQHF.

The chain's CDR3 is CSVITNTEAFF. The CDR3, as DNA: TGCAGCGTTATAACGAACACTGAAGCTTTCTTT. V gene TRBV29-1 combines with J gene TRBJ1-1; D is unclear. CDR1 is SQVTM and CDR2 is ANQGSEA in the germline V gene. V was pared by 5 bases and J by 1 base, with 5 bases between. This CDR3 is built from 11 residues. Full variable domain (missing parts from reference TRBV29-1 and TRBJ1-1): SAVISQKPSRDICQRGTSLTIQCQVDSQVTMMFWYRQQPGQSLTLIATANQGSEATYESGFVIDKFPISRPNLTFSTLTVSNMSPEDSSIYLCSVITNTEAFFGQGTRLTVV.

The count of this clone is one. The chain is built from TRBV18 and TRBJ1-3; D possibly corresponds to TRBD1 (5 bases). The germline CDR1 and CDR2 sequences are KGHSH and LQKENI. Deletions cut 3 bases from V and 0 bases from J, with 12 bases between. The CDR3 contains 16 residues. CDR3 DNA sequence: TGTGCCAGCTCACCGCAAGACAGCAGCTCTGGAAACACCATATATTTT. Translated: CASSPQDSSSGNTIYF.

The chain has TRBV28 and TRBJ2-7; 9 bases map to TRBD1. This CDR3 contains 15 residues. Trimming took 5 bases from V and 6 from J; bases not matched to a gene: 11. CDR1 and CDR2 from the germline V gene are MDHEN and SYDVKM. The CDR3: CASSRTGTGRPEQYF. CDR3 nucleotides: TGTGCCAGCAGTAGAACCGGGACAGGGAGGCCCGAGCAGTACTTC.

This chain links TRBV7-9 with TRBJ2-2; 11 bases fit TRBD2. V shed 5 bases and J 0 bases; nucleotides not matched to a gene: 11. The CDR3 covers 19 residues. Germline V gene lookup returns CDR1 SEHNR and CDR2 FQNEAQ (reference sequence). CDR3 protein: CASSPSPTSGTSNTGELFF. The CDR3 DNA reads as TGTGCCAGCAGCCCCAGTCCGACTAGCGGGACCTCGAACACCGGGGAGCTGTTTTTT.

The chain carries TRBV11-2 and TRBJ2-5; 7 bases line up with TRBD1. The germline V gene has CDR1 SGHAT and CDR2 FQNNGV. The J segment lost 6 bases and the V segment lost 4 bases, leaving 5 bases of the junction unmatched. The CDR3 is 13 amino acids. The CDR3: CASSYRQGKTQYF. The CDR3 bases are TGTGCCAGCAGCTACAGACAGGGAAAGACCCAGTACTTC.